This T cell receptor beta chain originates from a study of cytomegalovirus exposure and HLA in healthy donors. The study, taken as a whole, reports: About 87% or about 30% of the time was how often most TCR beta V segments were productive, according to an earlier analysis. Among CMV-associated TCR beta chains, most appeared HLA-restricted in a later analysis. Many donors shared some public TCRs, even though most TCR sequences were rare. The study recorded 160 or so TCR beta chains that were cytomegalovirus-associated.

Primers for the PCR totalled 60 Vbeta and 13 Jbeta. Libraries were prepared by immunoSEQ multiplex PCR; TCRdb keeps only in-frame clonotypes and omits some of them. The sample holds around 130,000 clones, around 77% seen once. The CDR3 covers 15 residues. Trimming took off 5 bases at V and 2 bases at J, with 13 bases between the two ends. Germline V lookup: CDR1 SGHVS, CDR2 FNYEAQ. To note about this clone: Its antigen is not known.

The TCR comes from a man aged 18-30 years in good health and CMV-seropositive. Specimen: PBMCs. V and J are TRBV7-6 and TRBJ1-3; D may be TRBD1 (6 bases). DNA for the CDR3: TGTGCCAGCAGCCCCTTAACAGGGACTGGAAACACCATATATTTT. Residues: CASSPLTGTGNTIYF.